These T cell receptor beta chains were read from a single sample in a study of molecular identifiers for immune sequencing clone quantification. TCRdb passed the PCR reads through MiXCR, listing each CDR3 protein once. The repertoire has approximately 590,000 distinct CDR3 sequences, less than 30% of them found once; the top ten carry 0.6% to 0.9%. The specimen was naive CD8+ T cells from blood, with Jurkat cell RNA spiked in. The receptors come from a human donor in good health. Some libraries in this study had Jurkat cell RNA spiked in. Both conserved end residues are part of each CDR3. A D gene is named only where the DNA matches it firmly. Clone size appears in some rows only: once, few, many, or a class for an expanded clone.

J gene,V gene,D gene,clone size,CDR3 DNA,CDR3 protein
TRBJ2-1,TRBV19,.,.,TGTGCCAGTAGTTCCCACAGGTACAATGAGCAGTTCTTC,CASSSHRYNEQFF
TRBJ1-2,TRBV20-1,.,.,TGCAGTGCTAGAGATTACGGGAATCCAGGCTATGGCTACACCTTC,CSARDYGNPGYGYTF
TRBJ1-3,TRBV28,.,.,TGTGCCAGCAGTTTACGGTGGGGGGCGGGCTCTGGAAACACCATATATTTT,CASSLRWGAGSGNTIYF
TRBJ2-7,TRBV19,.,many,TGTGCCAGTAGTCCCTTTGCAGGGTATTCCTACGAGCAGTACTTC,CASSPFAGYSYEQYF
TRBJ1-2,TRBV6-1,.,few,TGTGCCATAACAACTCTATTCGACGCTAACTATGGCTACACCTTC,CAITTLFDANYGYTF
TRBJ2-1,TRBV11-2,.,few,TGTGCCAGCAGGTCGACAGTTTACAATGAGCAGTTCTTC,CASRSTVYNEQFF
TRBJ2-3,TRBV3-1,TRBD2,once,TGTGCCAGCAGCCAGGCGGGAGAGGGACCCGATACGCAGTATTTT,CASSQAGEGPDTQYF
TRBJ2-7,TRBV27,.,.,TGTGCCAGCAGTACACGCATCGGCGAGCAGTACTTC,CASSTRIGEQYF
TRBJ2-3,TRBV24-1,TRBD2,.,TGTGCCACCATTGATTTCAAGCTAGCGGGAGGGAGAGATACGCAGTACTTT,CATIDFKLAGGRDTQYF
TRBJ2-7,TRBV5-1,.,.,TGCGCCAGCAGCTTGGAGGCAACTTCCTACGAGCAGTACTTC,CASSLEATSYEQYF
TRBJ1-1,TRBV19,TRBD1,many,TGTGCCAGTACCCCCACCCGGAGGGGGCAAGCTGAAGCTTTCTTT,CASTPTRRGQAEAFF
TRBJ2-2,TRBV7-9,TRBD2,many,TGTGCCAGCAGCGTGGGACTAGCGGGAGACACCGGGGAGCTGTTTTTT,CASSVGLAGDTGELFF
TRBJ2-3,TRBV30,TRBD1,.,TGTGCCTGGAGCCCGGGACAGGGGGTCGATACGCAGTATTTT,CAWSPGQGVDTQYF
TRBJ1-5,TRBV28,.,many,TGTGCCAGCAGTCCCGATCAGCCCCAGCATTTT,CASSPDQPQHF
TRBJ2-1,TRBV11-2,TRBD2,few,TGTGCCAGCAGCGTGGGGGGGGGACTAGCCCTCTTCAATGAGCAGTTCTTC,CASSVGGGLALFNEQFF
TRBJ2-2,TRBV6-5,TRBD1,.,TGTGCCAGCAGTTACGGATGGGCAGGGGGCTCCGGGGAGCTGTTTTTT,CASSYGWAGGSGELFF
TRBJ2-7,TRBV20-1,TRBD1,many,TGCAGTGCTAGAGGATCCGGGACAGGGGGTTACGAGCAGTACTTC,CSARGSGTGGYEQYF
TRBJ2-3,TRBV5-8,.,many,TGTGCCAGCAGCTTTGGGCTCCTTGGAACAGATACGCAGTATTTT,CASSFGLLGTDTQYF
TRBJ2-7,TRBV4-3,TRBD2,many,TGCGCCAGCAGCCAAGGACTAGCGGGGATCTACGAGCAGTACTTC,CASSQGLAGIYEQYF
TRBJ1-5,TRBV11-2,.,many,TGTGCCAGCAGCTTAGGAAGAGCATATAGCAATCAGCCCCAGCATTTT,CASSLGRAYSNQPQHF
TRBJ2-7,TRBV5-1,.,many,TGCGCCAGCAGCTCTCAGGGGAGCTACGAGCAGTACTTC,CASSSQGSYEQYF
TRBJ2-7,TRBV20-1,.,.,TGCAGTGCAAGGGGGTTGGCAGCAACCTACGAGCAGTACTTC,CSARGLAATYEQYF
TRBJ1-4,TRBV10-2,.,many,TGCGCCAGCAGTGATAGATTCGGGCGGGATCCCGAAAAACTGTTTTTT,CASSDRFGRDPEKLFF
TRBJ2-2,TRBV27,.,many,TGTGCCAGCAGTCCGTATACGAACACCGGGGAGCTGTTTTTT,CASSPYTNTGELFF
TRBJ2-5,TRBV28,.,.,TGTGCCAGCAGTTTAGCGCAGACATTACAAGAGACCCAGTACTTC,CASSLAQTLQETQYF
TRBJ2-1,TRBV14,TRBD1,few,TGTGCCAGCAGCCAAGACCACAGGGGGCTGAATGAGCAGTTCTTC,CASSQDHRGLNEQFF
TRBJ2-7,TRBV27,.,many,TGTGCCAGCAGCCTCGGTGGGGGTAACGAGCAGTACTTC,CASSLGGGNEQYF
TRBJ1-1,TRBV4-1,.,many,TGCGCCAGCAGCCAATCTGGCTGGGGCCCTGAAGCTTTCTTT,CASSQSGWGPEAFF
TRBJ2-7,TRBV20-1,.,many,TGCAGTGGAGTGAGCGGACGGGATGAGCAGTACTTC,CSGVSGRDEQYF